These T cell receptor beta chains were read from a single sample in a study of T cell repertoires in cytomegalovirus infection. Each CDR3 protein gets one entry after TCRdb re-called the reads with MiXCR. The sample includes roughly 630,000 distinct CDR3 sequences, roughly a quarter of them seen just once. Source material: CD8+ T cells from PBMCs. Every receptor here comes from a human donor in good health (CMV status not recorded). Some clones in this sample may be carry-over from other donors' samples. The CDR3 runs from the conserved cysteine through the conserved F or W. A D gene is named only where the DNA matches it firmly. Expanded clones get a size class; other rows say once, few or many, or leave the size out.

CDR3 DNA	CDR3 protein	J gene	clone size	D gene	V gene
TGCGCCAGCGAGATAGCGGCCAACGGAGAAAATGAGCAGTTCTTC	CASEIAANGENEQFF	TRBJ2-1	-	-	TRBV5-1
TGCAGCGTTGGTCCACGAGGGGATAGCGCTGAAGCTTTCTTT	CSVGPRGDSAEAFF	TRBJ1-1	-	-	TRBV29-1
TGTGCCAGCAGTTTAGCGTGGGACACTGAAGCTTTCTTT	CASSLAWDTEAFF	TRBJ1-1	-	-	TRBV28
TGCAGTGCCTCCCCGCGGGACAGGGTCTCCTACGAGCAGTACTTC	CSASPRDRVSYEQYF	TRBJ2-7	many	TRBD1	TRBV20-1
TGTGCCAGCTCACCACCGCCTAGCGGGGGTCTCACTTTGGGGACCCAGTACTTC	CASSPPPSGGLTLGTQYF	TRBJ2-5	-	TRBD2	TRBV18
TGTGCCAGCAGTTGGGTCGATGATGAGCAGTTCTTC	CASSWVDDEQFF	TRBJ2-1	few	-	TRBV12-3/TRBV12-4
TGTGCCAGCAGCTTAGCGAGGGATACTAGCGGCACCTCCTACGAGCAGTACTTC	CASSLARDTSGTSYEQYF	TRBJ2-7	-	TRBD2	TRBV7-6
TGTGCCAGCAGCCTTGGGACTAGCGGGTACTCCTACAATGAGCAGTTCTTC	CASSLGTSGYSYNEQFF	TRBJ2-1	many	TRBD2	TRBV7-6
TGTGCCAGCAGTCCCAGGGGGCTCTTTGGCTACACCTTC	CASSPRGLFGYTF	TRBJ1-2	few	TRBD1	TRBV28
TGTGCCAGCAGCGACTCCGGGACAGCGAATCAGCCCCAGCATTTT	CASSDSGTANQPQHF	TRBJ1-5	-	TRBD1	TRBV7-9
TGCAGCGTAGGGCCCTCGGGGGAAATTTACAATGAGCAGTTCTTC	CSVGPSGEIYNEQFF	TRBJ2-1	-	-	TRBV29-1
TGTGCCAGCAGCTCTAGGGGGGACAGGGCTTATGAGACCCAGTACTTC	CASSSRGDRAYETQYF	TRBJ2-5	-	TRBD1	TRBV6-1
TGTGCCAGCAGCTGGGGGGCCGGGGATGGCTACACCTTC	CASSWGAGDGYTF	TRBJ1-2	many	-	TRBV7-2
TGTGCCAGCAGCCCTGGAGTCGACAACCAAGAGACCCAGTACTTC	CASSPGVDNQETQYF	TRBJ2-5	few	-	TRBV7-3
TGTGCCACCGCTCCAAAGGTTGCACTAGGTGACGGCAATCAGCCCCAGCATTTT	CATAPKVALGDGNQPQHF	TRBJ1-5	-	-	TRBV24-1
TGTGCTCCGACCACCACCTACAATGAGCAGTTCTTC	CAPTTTYNEQFF	TRBJ2-1	many	-	TRBV7-3
TGTGCCAGCAGCTTAGACAGGGGGCCCTCCCCCTACAATGAGCAGTTCTTC	CASSLDRGPSPYNEQFF	TRBJ2-1	many	TRBD1	TRBV7-2
TGTGCCATCTCCCGCGGCAGCTCGAATGAGCAGTTCTTC	CAISRGSSNEQFF	TRBJ2-1	-	-	TRBV10-3
TGTGCCAGTAGTATTGGGGGTCGGGGCAATCAGCCCCAGCATTTT	CASSIGGRGNQPQHF	TRBJ1-5	-	-	TRBV19
TGTGCCAGCAGCGTCCTAGCGGGGGCAGTGGGAGATACGCAGTATTTT	CASSVLAGAVGDTQYF	TRBJ2-3	many	TRBD2	TRBV7-2
TGCGCCAGCAGCCAAGACCGGCGAGAGACCCAGTACTTC	CASSQDRRETQYF	TRBJ2-5	-	-	TRBV4-3
TGTGCCAGCAGCCCCCCGGGACAGGGGGTTAATGAGCAGTTCTTC	CASSPPGQGVNEQFF	TRBJ2-1	-	TRBD1	TRBV7-9
TGTGCCAGCAGCCAAACTACGTCCGGGACTGAAGCTTTCTTT	CASSQTTSGTEAFF	TRBJ1-1	few	-	TRBV4-2
TGCGCCAGCAGCCCGGACCCCACCGGGGAGCTGTTTTTT	CASSPDPTGELFF	TRBJ2-2	few	-	TRBV5-1
TGCAGTGCTAGAGATAGGGGGGGACACACCTACAATGAGCAGTTCTTC	CSARDRGGHTYNEQFF	TRBJ2-1	-	-	TRBV20-1
TGCAGCGTTGCAGGGACAGGGATCTCCTACGAGCAGTACTTC	CSVAGTGISYEQYF	TRBJ2-7	-	TRBD1	TRBV29-1
TGCAGCGTGCATTTGTCAGCCTCTGGGGCCAACGTCCTGACTTTC	CSVHLSASGANVLTF	TRBJ2-6	few	-	TRBV29-1
TGTGCCAGCAGCTACCTAGGGGGGGGACCGAACACTGAAGCTTTCTTT	CASSYLGGGPNTEAFF	TRBJ1-1	-	-	TRBV6-1
TGTGCCAGTAGAGGACTAGCGGGGGGATACACAGAGACCCAGTACTTC	CASRGLAGGYTETQYF	TRBJ2-5	-	TRBD2	TRBV6-1
TGTGCCAGCAGCTATGGGGACGGCCCTGAAGCTTTCTTT	CASSYGDGPEAFF	TRBJ1-1	many	-	TRBV7-9
TGTGCCAGCAGTGAATGGGGGGAGGCCTACGAGCAGTACTTC	CASSEWGEAYEQYF	TRBJ2-7	-	-	TRBV25-1
TGTGCCAGCAGCCCGGGAGGGGGCCTGAACACTGAAGCTTTCTTT	CASSPGGGLNTEAFF	TRBJ1-1	many	TRBD1	TRBV7-8
TGCAGCGTTGAAGAAGAGTGGGAACTATATCAGGGGGCGGATACGCAGTATTTT	CSVEEEWELYQGADTQYF	TRBJ2-3	few	TRBD1	TRBV29-1
TGTGCCATCGGCAATGAGCAGTTCTTC	CAIGNEQFF	TRBJ2-1	many	-	TRBV10-3
TGTGCCAGCAGTTTCGGAGCGAGGGTCACAGATACGCAGTATTTT	CASSFGARVTDTQYF	TRBJ2-3	-	-	TRBV28
TGTGCCAGCAGCTTAGACGGGGGGCAGGGCACTGAAGCTTTCTTT	CASSLDGGQGTEAFF	TRBJ1-1	many	-	TRBV7-2
TGTGCCAGCAGTTACCTAAAGAGGACAGGCACAGATACGCAGTATTTT	CASSYLKRTGTDTQYF	TRBJ2-3	-	-	TRBV6-6
TGCGCCAGCAGTCAATCTGAAGGTCAGCCCCAGCATTTT	CASSQSEGQPQHF	TRBJ1-5	few	-	TRBV23-1
TGTGCCAGCAGTTCAGCAGTAGACTGGAACACCGGGGAGCTGTTTTTT	CASSSAVDWNTGELFF	TRBJ2-2	many	-	TRBV6-6
TGTGCCAGCAAGACCATTTGGGGCAATCAGCCCCAGCATTTT	CASKTIWGNQPQHF	TRBJ1-5	few	-	TRBV2
TGTGCCAGCCTGTCAACCGGGACAGGGAAGGGTCAGCCCCAGCATTTT	CASLSTGTGKGQPQHF	TRBJ1-5	many	TRBD1	TRBV2
TGTGCCAGCACCCGGGACCTCCGGTGGGCCAACGTCCTGACTTTC	CASTRDLRWANVLTF	TRBJ2-6	few	-	TRBV28
TGTGCCATCAAGCCGGAGGGGCGGACTGAAGCTTTCTTT	CAIKPEGRTEAFF	TRBJ1-1	many	-	TRBV10-3
TGTGCCACCAGTGACTCGACCCGAAGCTCCTACAATGAGCAGTTCTTC	CATSDSTRSSYNEQFF	TRBJ2-1	-	-	TRBV24-1
TGCAGCGTTGAAGATCTTCGGCGGCAGGGGGCACACTATGGCTACACCTTC	CSVEDLRRQGAHYGYTF	TRBJ1-2	many	TRBD1	TRBV29-1
TGTGCCAGCTACAGGGAAAGCACAGATACGCAGTATTTT	CASYRESTDTQYF	TRBJ2-3	-	-	TRBV18
TGCGCCAGCAGTGAGCCGGGGAACTCCTACAATGAGCAGTTCTTC	CASSEPGNSYNEQFF	TRBJ2-1	few	-	TRBV10-2
TGTGCCAGCAGCTCAAACAGGGATACGCAGTATTTT	CASSSNRDTQYF	TRBJ2-3	many	-	TRBV7-6
TGTGCCAGCAGCTTAGAAGGTGTTTATAGCAATCAGCCCCAGCATTTT	CASSLEGVYSNQPQHF	TRBJ1-5	many	-	TRBV7-2
TGTGGCAGCAGCCACAGGGGGCTGAACACTGAAGCTTTCTTT	CGSSHRGLNTEAFF	TRBJ1-1	-	TRBD1	TRBV6-8
TGCAGTGCTAGAGATTTAGCGCGCGGAGGCTCAGGGTGGAATGAGCAGTTCTTC	CSARDLARGGSGWNEQFF	TRBJ2-1	-	-	TRBV20-1
TGCAGCGTTGAGGGAGGGGGCGGTCAGCCCCAGCATTTT	CSVEGGGGQPQHF	TRBJ1-5	-	TRBD1	TRBV29-1
TGTGCCAGCAGTTACTTCCCAGGGGCGAACACTGAAGCTTTCTTT	CASSYFPGANTEAFF	TRBJ1-1	many	-	TRBV6-2/TRBV6-3
TGCAGCGGCCTATTAGGACAGCCACATAACTATGGCTACACCTTC	CSGLLGQPHNYGYTF	TRBJ1-2	few	-	TRBV29-1
TGTGCCAGCACCACCGGACAGGGTAATTCACCCCTCCACTTT	CASTTGQGNSPLHF	TRBJ1-6	many	TRBD1	TRBV7-9
TGTGCCAGCAGGCGGGACAGCGTTTACGAGCAGTACTTC	CASRRDSVYEQYF	TRBJ2-7	-	-	TRBV6-6
TGCAGTGCTAGAGAGCGGGGAAGTGATGAGCAGTTCTTC	CSARERGSDEQFF	TRBJ2-1	few	-	TRBV20-1
TGTGCCAGCAGCCAACCCTACGACAGGGGCAATGAGCAGTTCTTC	CASSQPYDRGNEQFF	TRBJ2-1	-	TRBD1	TRBV14
TGCAGTGCTAGGGACACAGATACGCAGTATTTT	CSARDTDTQYF	TRBJ2-3	-	-	TRBV20-1
TGTGCCAGCAGTTTCGTCCCGGGACAGGGAGATACGCAGTATTTT	CASSFVPGQGDTQYF	TRBJ2-3	few	TRBD1	TRBV6-2/TRBV6-3